This TCR beta chain was obtained from a study of a mutant IDH1 vaccine in newly diagnosed glioma. V was trimmed by 5 bases and J by 0 bases, leaving 14 bases between them. The CDR3 runs 15 residues. Germline CDR1 is MDHEN and CDR2 is SYDVKM. Data came from immunoSEQ multiplex PCR; TCRdb stores just in-frame clones and leaves some out. Among around 16,000 clones listed, about 95% were seen once. Time point reported: baseline, week 1 (first vaccination visit). Documented treatment: pre-vaccination baseline after standard-of-care therapy. This clonotype was sampled from a woman under 30 with glioma. Some clones in this sample may be carry-over from other donors' samples. The chain combines TRBV28 with TRBJ2-7; D may be TRBD1 (5 bases). Here the sequenced sample was peripheral blood mononuclear cells (PBMCs), taken from a glioma patient treated with radiotherapy, temozolomide or both. CDR3 residues: CASSRTGGVSYEQYF. The CDR3 coding sequence is TGTGCCAGCAGTAGAACAGGTGGAGTCTCCTACGAGCAGTACTTC.